The present T cell receptor beta chain was sequenced within a study of PD-L1 blockade in urothelial cancer. The time point was: peripheral blood 6 weeks after treatment start. Each individual provided 1 to 8 samples (taken pretreatment and on-treatment). This CDR3 comprises 17 residues. Trimming removed 4 bases from V and 0 bases from J; junction bases left unmatched: 4. Germline V lookup: CDR1 SGHRS, CDR2 YFSETQ. Sequencing used immunoSEQ multiplex PCR; TCRdb keeps in-frame clones, though not all of them. The sample consists of 40,000 to 45,000 clones, 91% of them appearing once. Sequenced material: PBMCs, taken around atezolizumab (anti-PD-L1) treatment. V usage is TRBV5-1 and J usage is TRBJ2-5; 15 bases are shared with TRBD2. This TCR was sampled from a man aged 65-85 years with urothelial cancer. CDR3 sequence reads: CASSGGLAGGYQETQYF. CDR3 DNA: TGCGCCAGCAGCGGCGGACTAGCGGGAGGGTACCAAGAGACCCAGTACTTC.